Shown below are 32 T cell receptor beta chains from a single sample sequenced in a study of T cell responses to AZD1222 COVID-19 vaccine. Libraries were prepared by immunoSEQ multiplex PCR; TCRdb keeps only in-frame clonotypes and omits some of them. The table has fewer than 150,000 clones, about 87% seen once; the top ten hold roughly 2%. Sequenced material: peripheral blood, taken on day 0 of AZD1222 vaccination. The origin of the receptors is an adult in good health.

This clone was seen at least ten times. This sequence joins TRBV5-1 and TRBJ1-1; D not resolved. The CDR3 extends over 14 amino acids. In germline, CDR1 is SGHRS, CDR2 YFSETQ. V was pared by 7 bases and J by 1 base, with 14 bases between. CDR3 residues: CASGFDKKNTEAFF. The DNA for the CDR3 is TGCGCCAGCGGATTTGACAAGAAGAACACTGAAGCTTTCTTT.

As DNA, the CDR3 is TGTGCCAGCAGGATAGGCGCCAGCAACTATGGCTACACCTTC. As protein: CASRIGASNYGYTF. The V gene is TRBV27, the J gene TRBJ1-2, with D uncertain. Germline values: CDR1 MNHEY, CDR2 SMNVEV (reference sequence). V lost 6 bases, J lost 2 bases, and 13 bases lay in between. The CDR3 is 14 amino acids.

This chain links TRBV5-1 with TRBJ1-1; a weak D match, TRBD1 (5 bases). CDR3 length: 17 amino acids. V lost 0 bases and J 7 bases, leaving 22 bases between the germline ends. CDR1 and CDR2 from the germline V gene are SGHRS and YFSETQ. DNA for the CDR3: TGCGCCAGCAGCTTGGAAGGTCGTGTGGCGGGTGGGGGTGAAGCTTTCTTT. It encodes CASSLEGRVAGGGEAFF.

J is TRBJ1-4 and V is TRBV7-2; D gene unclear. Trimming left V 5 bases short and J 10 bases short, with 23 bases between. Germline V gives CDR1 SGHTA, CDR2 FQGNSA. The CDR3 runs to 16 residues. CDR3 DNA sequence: TGTGCCAGCAGCCCGGCTGCGGGGTTGAATGATGGAAAACTGTTTTTT. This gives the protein CASSPAAGLNDGKLFF.

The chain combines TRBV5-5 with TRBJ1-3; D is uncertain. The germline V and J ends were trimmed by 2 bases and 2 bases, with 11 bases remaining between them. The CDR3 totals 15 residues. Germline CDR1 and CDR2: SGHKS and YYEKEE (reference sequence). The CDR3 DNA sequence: TGTGCCAGCAGCTTTTCCGGGCCCCCTGGAAACACCATATATTTT. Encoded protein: CASSFSGPPGNTIYF. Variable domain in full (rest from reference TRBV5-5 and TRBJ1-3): DAGVTQSPTHLIKTRGQQVTLRCSPISGHKSVSWYQQVLGQGPQFIFQYYEKEERGRGNFPDRFSARQFPNYSSELNVNALLLGDSALYLCASSFSGPPGNTIYFGEGSWLTVV.

In DNA, the CDR3 is TGTGCCAGTCACTTCGGTCTGAACACTGAAGCTTTCTTT. Its translation: CASHFGLNTEAFF. The chain couples TRBV28 to TRBJ1-1; D remains ambiguous. Trimming removed 9 bases at V and 0 bases at J, with 11 bases between. Germline V gives CDR1 MDHEN, CDR2 SYDVKM. The CDR3 consists of 13 residues.

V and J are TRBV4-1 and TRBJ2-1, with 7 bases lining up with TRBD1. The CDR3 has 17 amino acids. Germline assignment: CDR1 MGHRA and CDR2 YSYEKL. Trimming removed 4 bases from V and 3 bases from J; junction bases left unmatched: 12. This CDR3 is CASSLTGQTMGYNEQFF. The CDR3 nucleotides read TGCGCCAGCAGCCTAACGGGACAGACGATGGGCTACAATGAGCAGTTCTTC.

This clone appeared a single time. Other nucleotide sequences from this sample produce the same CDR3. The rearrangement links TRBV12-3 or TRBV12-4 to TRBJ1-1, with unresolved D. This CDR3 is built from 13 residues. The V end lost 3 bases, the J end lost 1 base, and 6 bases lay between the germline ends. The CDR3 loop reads CASSLKGNTEAFF. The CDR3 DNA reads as TGTGCCAGCAGTTTGAAGGGGAACACTGAAGCTTTCTTT.

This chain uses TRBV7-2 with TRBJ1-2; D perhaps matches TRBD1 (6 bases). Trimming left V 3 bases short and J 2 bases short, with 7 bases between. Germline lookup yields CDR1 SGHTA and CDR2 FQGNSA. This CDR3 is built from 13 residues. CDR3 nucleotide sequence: TGTGCCAGCAGCTTTACAGGGAACTATGGCTACACCTTC. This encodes CASSFTGNYGYTF.

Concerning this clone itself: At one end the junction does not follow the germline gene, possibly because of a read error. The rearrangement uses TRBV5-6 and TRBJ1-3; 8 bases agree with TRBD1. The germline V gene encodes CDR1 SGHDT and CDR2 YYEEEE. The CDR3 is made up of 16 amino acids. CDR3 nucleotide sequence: TGTGCCAGCAGCTTGTACCCCGGACAGGGAAGGATGGGGGAAAATTTT. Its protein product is CASSLYPGQGRMGENF.

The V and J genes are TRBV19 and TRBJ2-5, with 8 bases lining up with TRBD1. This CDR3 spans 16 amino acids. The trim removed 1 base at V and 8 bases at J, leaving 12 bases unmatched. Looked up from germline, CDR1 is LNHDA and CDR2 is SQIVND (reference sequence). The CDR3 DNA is TGTGCCAGTAGTATAGGGGGGACAGGTCGCCGAACTACCCAGTACTTC. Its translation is CASSIGGTGRRTTQYF.

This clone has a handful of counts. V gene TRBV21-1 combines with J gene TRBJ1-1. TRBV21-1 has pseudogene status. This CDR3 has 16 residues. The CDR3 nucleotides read TGTGCCAGCAGCAAAGAGACCTCGGAGATGAACACTGAAGCTTTCTTT. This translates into CASSKETSEMNTEAFF.

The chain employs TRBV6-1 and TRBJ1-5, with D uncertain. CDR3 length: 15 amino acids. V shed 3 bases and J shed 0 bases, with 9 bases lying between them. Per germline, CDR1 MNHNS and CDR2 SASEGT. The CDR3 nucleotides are TGTGCCAGCAGTGATCAGCCGAATAGCAATCAGCCCCAGCATTTT. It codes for CASSDQPNSNQPQHF.

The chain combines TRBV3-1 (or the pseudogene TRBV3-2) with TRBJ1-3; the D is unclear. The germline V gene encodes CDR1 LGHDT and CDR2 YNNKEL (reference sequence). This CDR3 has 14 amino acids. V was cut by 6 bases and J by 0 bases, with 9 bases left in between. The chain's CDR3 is CASRQTSSGNTIYF. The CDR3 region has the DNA TGTGCCAGCAGGCAGACTTCCTCTGGAAACACCATATATTTT.

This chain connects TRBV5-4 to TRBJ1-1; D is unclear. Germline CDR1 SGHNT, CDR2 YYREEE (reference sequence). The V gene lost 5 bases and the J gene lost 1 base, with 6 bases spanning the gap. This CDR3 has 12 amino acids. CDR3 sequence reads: CASRGWNTEAFF. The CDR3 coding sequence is TGTGCCAGCAGAGGGTGGAACACTGAAGCTTTCTTT.

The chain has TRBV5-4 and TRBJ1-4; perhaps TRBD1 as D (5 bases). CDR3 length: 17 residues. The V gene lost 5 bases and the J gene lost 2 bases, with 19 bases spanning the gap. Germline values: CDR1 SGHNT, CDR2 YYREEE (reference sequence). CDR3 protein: CASSSAPRGRTNEKLFF. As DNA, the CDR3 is TGTGCCAGCAGTTCAGCCCCTCGGGGGAGGACTAATGAAAAACTGTTTTTT. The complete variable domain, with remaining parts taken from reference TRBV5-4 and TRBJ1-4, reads ETGVTQSPTHLIKTRGQQVTLRCSSQSGHNTVSWYQQALGQGPQFIFQYYREEENGRGNFPPRFSGLQFPNYSSELNVNALELDDSALYLCASSSAPRGRTNEKLFFGSGTQLSVL.

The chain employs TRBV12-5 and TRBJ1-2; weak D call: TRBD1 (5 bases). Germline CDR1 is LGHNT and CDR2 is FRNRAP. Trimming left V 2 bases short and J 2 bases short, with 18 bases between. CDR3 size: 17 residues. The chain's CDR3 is CASGLIAGPNFNYGYTF. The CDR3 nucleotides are TGTGCTAGTGGTTTGATTGCAGGGCCCAATTTCAACTATGGCTACACCTTC.

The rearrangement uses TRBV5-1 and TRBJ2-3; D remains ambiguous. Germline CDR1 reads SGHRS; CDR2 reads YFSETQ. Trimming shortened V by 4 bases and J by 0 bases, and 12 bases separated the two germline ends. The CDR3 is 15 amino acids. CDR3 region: CASSPRGPSTDTQYF. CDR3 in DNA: TGCGCCAGCAGCCCCCGCGGACCTAGCACAGATACGCAGTATTTT.

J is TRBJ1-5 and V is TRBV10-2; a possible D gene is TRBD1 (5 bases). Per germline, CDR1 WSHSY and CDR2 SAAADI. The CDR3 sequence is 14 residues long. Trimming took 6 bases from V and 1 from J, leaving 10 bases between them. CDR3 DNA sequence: TGCGCCAGCAGAGATGACAGCAGCAATCAGCCCCAGCATTTT. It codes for CASRDDSSNQPQHF.

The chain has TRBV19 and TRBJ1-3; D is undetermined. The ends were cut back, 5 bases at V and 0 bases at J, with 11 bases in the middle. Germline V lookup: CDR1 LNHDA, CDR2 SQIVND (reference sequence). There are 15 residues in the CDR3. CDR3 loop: CASSPLISSGNTIYF. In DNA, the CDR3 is TGTGCCAGTAGTCCCCTGATTAGCTCTGGAAACACCATATATTTT.

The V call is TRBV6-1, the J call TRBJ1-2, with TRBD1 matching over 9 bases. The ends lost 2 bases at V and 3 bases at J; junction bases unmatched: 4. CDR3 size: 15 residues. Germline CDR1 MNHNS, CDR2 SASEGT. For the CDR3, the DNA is TGTGCCAGCAGTGAATCTGGGACAGGGCACTATGGCTACACCTTC. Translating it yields CASSESGTGHYGYTF.

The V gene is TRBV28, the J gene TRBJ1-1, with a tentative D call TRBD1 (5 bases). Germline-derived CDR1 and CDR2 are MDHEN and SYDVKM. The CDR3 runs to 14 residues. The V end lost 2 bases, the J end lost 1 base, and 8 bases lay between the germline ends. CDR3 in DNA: TGTGCCAGCAGTTTACGCGGGGGGAACACTGAAGCTTTCTTT. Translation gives CASSLRGGNTEAFF.

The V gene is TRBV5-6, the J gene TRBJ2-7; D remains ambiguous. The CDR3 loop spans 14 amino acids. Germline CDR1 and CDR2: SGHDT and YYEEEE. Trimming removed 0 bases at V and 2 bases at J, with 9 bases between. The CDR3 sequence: CASSLDWETYEQYF. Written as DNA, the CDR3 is TGTGCCAGCAGCTTGGATTGGGAAACCTACGAGCAGTACTTC.

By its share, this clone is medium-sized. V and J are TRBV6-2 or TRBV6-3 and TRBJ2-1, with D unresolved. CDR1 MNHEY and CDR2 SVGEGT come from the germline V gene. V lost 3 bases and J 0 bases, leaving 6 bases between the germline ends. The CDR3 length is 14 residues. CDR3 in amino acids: CASSYSDSYNEQFF. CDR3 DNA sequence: TGTGCCAGCAGTTATTCTGACTCCTACAATGAGCAGTTCTTC.

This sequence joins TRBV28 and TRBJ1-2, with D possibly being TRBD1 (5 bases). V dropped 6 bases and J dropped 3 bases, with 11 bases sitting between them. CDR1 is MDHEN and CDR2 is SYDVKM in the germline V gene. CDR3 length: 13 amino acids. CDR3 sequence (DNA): TGTGCCAGCAGAACAGGCAGCTACTATGGCTACACCTTC. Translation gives CASRTGSYYGYTF.

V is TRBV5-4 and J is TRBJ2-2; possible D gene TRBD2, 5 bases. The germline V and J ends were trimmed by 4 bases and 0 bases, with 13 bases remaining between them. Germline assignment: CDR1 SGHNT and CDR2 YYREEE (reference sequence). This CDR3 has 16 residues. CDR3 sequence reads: CASSGERSTNTGELFF. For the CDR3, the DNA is TGTGCCAGCAGCGGCGAGCGGAGCACGAACACCGGGGAGCTGTTTTTT.

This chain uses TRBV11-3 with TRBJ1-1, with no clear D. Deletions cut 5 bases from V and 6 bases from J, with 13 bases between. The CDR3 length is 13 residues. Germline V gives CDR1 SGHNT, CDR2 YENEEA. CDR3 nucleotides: TGTGCCAGCAGCCCCGGAGGTAGAGCTGAAGCTTTCTTT. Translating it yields CASSPGGRAEAFF.

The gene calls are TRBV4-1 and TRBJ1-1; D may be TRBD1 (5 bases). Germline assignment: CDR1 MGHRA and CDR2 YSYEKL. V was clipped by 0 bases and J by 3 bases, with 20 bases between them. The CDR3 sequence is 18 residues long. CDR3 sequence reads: CASSQEVGRRGFHTEAFF. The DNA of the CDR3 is TGCGCCAGCAGCCAAGAGGTGGGACGGCGTGGGTTTCACACTGAAGCTTTCTTT.

The CDR3 DNA sequence: TGTGCCAGCAGTGAACTCCGCGGGAGTCCCTACAATGAGCAGTTCTTC. Encoded protein: CASSELRGSPYNEQFF. The chain carries TRBV6-4 and TRBJ2-1, with 7 bases matching TRBD2. CDR3 size: 16 residues. The junction had 7 bases not matched to a gene; V was cut back by 3 bases and J by 2 bases. The germline V gene has CDR1 MRHNA and CDR2 SNTAGT.

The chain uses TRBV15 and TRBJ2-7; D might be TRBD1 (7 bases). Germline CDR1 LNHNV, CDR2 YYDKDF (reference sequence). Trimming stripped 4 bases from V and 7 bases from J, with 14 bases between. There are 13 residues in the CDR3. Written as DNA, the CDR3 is TGTGCCACCAGCAACGGACAGGAGGGTGAGCAGTACTTC. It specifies CATSNGQEGEQYF.

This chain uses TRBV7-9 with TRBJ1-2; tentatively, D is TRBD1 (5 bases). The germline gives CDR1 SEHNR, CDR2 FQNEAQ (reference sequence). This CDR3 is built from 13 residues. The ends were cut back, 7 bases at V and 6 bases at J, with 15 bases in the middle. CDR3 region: CASMGVRNDGYTF. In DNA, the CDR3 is TGTGCCAGCATGGGGGTTAGGAACGATGGCTACACCTTC. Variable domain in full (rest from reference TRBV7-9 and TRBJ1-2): DTGVSQNPRHKITKRGQNVTFRCDPISEHNRLYWYRQTLGQGPEFLTYFQNEAQLEKSRLLSDRFSAERPKGSFSTLEIQRTEQGDSAMYLCASMGVRNDGYTFGSGTRLTVV.

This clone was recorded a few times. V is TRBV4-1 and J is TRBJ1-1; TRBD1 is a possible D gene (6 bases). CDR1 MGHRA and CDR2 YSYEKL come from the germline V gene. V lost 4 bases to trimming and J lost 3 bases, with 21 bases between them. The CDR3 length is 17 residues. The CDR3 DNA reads TGCGCCAGCAGCCGAGCAGATATGGGGGGGGCTGACACTGAAGCTTTCTTT. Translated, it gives CASSRADMGGADTEAFF.